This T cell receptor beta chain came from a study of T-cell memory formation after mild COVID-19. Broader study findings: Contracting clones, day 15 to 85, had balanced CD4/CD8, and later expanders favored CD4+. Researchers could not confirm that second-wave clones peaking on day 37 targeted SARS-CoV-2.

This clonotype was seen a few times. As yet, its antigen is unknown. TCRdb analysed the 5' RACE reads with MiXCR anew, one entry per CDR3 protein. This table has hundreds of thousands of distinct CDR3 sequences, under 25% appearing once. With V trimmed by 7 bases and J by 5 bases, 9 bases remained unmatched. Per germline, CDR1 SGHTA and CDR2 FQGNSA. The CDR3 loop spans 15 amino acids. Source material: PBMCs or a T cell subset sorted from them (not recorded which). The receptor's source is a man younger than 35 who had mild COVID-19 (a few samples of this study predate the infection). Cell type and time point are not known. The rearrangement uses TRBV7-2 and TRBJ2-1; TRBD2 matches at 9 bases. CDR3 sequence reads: CASTTGLAGNNEQFF. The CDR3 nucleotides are TGTGCCAGCACCACCGGGCTAGCGGGGAACAATGAGCAGTTCTTC. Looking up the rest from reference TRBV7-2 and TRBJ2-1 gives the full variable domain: GAGVSQSPSNKVTEKGKDVELRCDPISGHTALYWYRQSLGQGLEFLIYFQGNSAPDKSGLPSDRFSAERTGGSVSTLTIQRTQQEDSAVYLCASTTGLAGNNEQFFGPGTRLTVL.